This passage covers 17 T cell receptor beta chains from one sample sequenced in a study of blood T cell repertoires in COVID-19. Libraries were prepared by immunoSEQ multiplex PCR; TCRdb keeps only in-frame clonotypes and omits some of them. The table has some 250,000 clones, around 86% seen once. Sequencing used peripheral blood. These receptors all stem from a woman in her sixties or seventies with active or convalescent COVID-19.

The chain combines TRBV27 with TRBJ1-5; the match to TRBD1 covers 7 bases. V lost 6 bases to trimming and J lost 3 bases; unmatched junction nucleotides: 5. The germline V gene has CDR1 MNHEY and CDR2 SMNVEV (reference sequence). This CDR3 has 14 residues. The CDR3 loop is CASRVQGINQPQHF. The DNA for the CDR3 is TGTGCCAGCAGAGTACAGGGGATCAATCAGCCCCAGCATTTT.

This chain joins TRBV5-1 and TRBJ2-5; TRBD2 agrees at 10 bases. CDR3 length equals 15 residues. The V segment lost 4 bases and the J segment 5 bases; nucleotides outside the gene matches: 8. Germline V gene lookup returns CDR1 SGHRS and CDR2 YFSETQ. CDR3: CASSERGGFVETQYF. CDR3 DNA sequence: TGCGCCAGCAGCGAGCGGGGGGGCTTTGTGGAGACCCAGTACTTC.

V is TRBV27 and J is TRBJ1-5, with 10 nucleotides matching TRBD1. V shed 3 bases and J 4 bases; nucleotides not matched to a gene: 9. The CDR3 totals 17 residues. Germline CDR1 MNHEY, CDR2 SMNVEV (reference sequence). CDR3 DNA: TGTGCCAGCAGTTTGGGACAGGGGCGGTGGGGGAATCAGCCCCAGCATTTT. It encodes CASSLGQGRWGNQPQHF.

The V gene is TRBV4-1, the J gene TRBJ1-2; unclear D gene. Trimming removed 4 bases at V and 4 bases at J, with 16 bases between. The CDR3 length is 15 residues. Germline V gives CDR1 MGHRA, CDR2 YSYEKL. In nucleotides, the CDR3 is TGCGCCAGCAGCCCCCGGGAGAGGATCCCCTATGGCTACACCTTC. Its protein product is CASSPRERIPYGYTF.

The chain recombines TRBV7-8 with TRBJ1-5, with D maybe TRBD1 (5 bases). V was clipped by 5 bases and J by 5 bases, with 19 bases between them. Germline V gives CDR1 SGHVS, CDR2 FQNEAQ. CDR3 length: 16 residues. CDR3 loop: CASSPSAGERYQPQHF. The CDR3 DNA is TGTGCCAGCAGCCCCTCAGCGGGGGAACGGTATCAGCCCCAGCATTTT.

This clone was observed a few times. This rearrangement joins TRBV2 to TRBJ2-1, with 7 bases fitting TRBD2. The CDR3 extends over 13 amino acids. Germline values: CDR1 SNHLY, CDR2 FYNNEI. The J segment lost 4 bases and the V segment lost 11 bases, leaving 8 bases of the junction unmatched. In DNA, the CDR3 is TGTGCCGTGGGAGGGGATTTTTACAATGAGCAGTTCTTC. This encodes CAVGGDFYNEQFF.

This CDR3 reads CASSEGSGGPKKQYF. In DNA, the CDR3 is TGTGCCAGCAGCGAGGGGAGCGGGGGGCCTAAAAAGCAGTACTTC. The rearrangement links TRBV9 to TRBJ2-7, with 9 bases aligning to TRBD2. V trimming: 3 bases; J trimming: 8 bases; junction bases outside the gene matches: 12. The CDR3 has 15 residues. Germline-derived CDR1 and CDR2 are SGDLS and YYNGEE.

The chain couples TRBV7-2 to TRBJ2-7; 8 nucleotides align to TRBD2. CDR3 length: 15 amino acids. Unmatched junction bases numbered 4, after V lost 1 base and J lost 2 bases. Per the germline V gene, CDR1 is SGHTA and CDR2 is FQGNSA. The CDR3 region has the DNA TGTGCCAGCAGCTTAGGCGGGGGGACCCCCTACGAGCAGTACTTC. Encoded protein: CASSLGGGTPYEQYF.

This chain joins TRBV2 and TRBJ1-2, with 7 nucleotides matching TRBD1. Germline CDR1 is SNHLY and CDR2 is FYNNEI. The length of the CDR3 is 14 residues. Trimming at V came to 9 bases and at J to 5 bases, leaving 12 bases not matched to a gene. CDR3 DNA sequence: TGTGCCAGTATTAGGGACAGCATTCTTTATGGCTACACCTTC. It yields the protein CASIRDSILYGYTF.

The chain carries TRBV4-3 and TRBJ2-1, with D hard to call. The CDR3 is made up of 17 amino acids. The germline V gene encodes CDR1 LGHNA and CDR2 YSLEER. V lost 4 bases and J 2 bases, leaving 18 bases between the germline ends. CDR3 protein: CASSRGSLLVAYNEQFF. DNA of the CDR3: TGCGCCAGCAGCCGAGGCTCCCTCCTGGTCGCCTACAATGAGCAGTTCTTC.

This CDR3 is CASSRDTRWTQYF. As DNA, the CDR3 is TGTGCCAGCAGCCGGGACACCCGTTGGACCCAGTACTTC. The chain joins TRBV12-3 or TRBV12-4 to TRBJ2-5; tentative D call: TRBD1 (6 bases). With 6 bases removed from V and 7 bases from J, the gap between germline ends came to 15 bases. This CDR3 region has 13 residues.

CDR3 nucleotide sequence: TGTGCCTGGAGTAGTGGGCAGGGGGCGAGAGAGACCCAGTACTTC. This codes for CAWSSGQGARETQYF. The chain recombines TRBV30 with TRBJ2-5, with TRBD1 matching 8 bases. CDR3 size: 15 residues. The junction had 9 bases not matched to a gene; V was cut back by 2 bases and J by 4 bases. From germline, CDR1 is GTSNPN and CDR2 SVGIG (reference sequence).

This clone showed up just a few times. The CDR3 DNA reads TGCGCCAGCAGCCTAAAGCCTTTGACAGAAAAGAATCAGCCCCAGCATTTT. It translates to CASSLKPLTEKNQPQHF. V is TRBV4-1 and J is TRBJ1-5, with TRBD1 as a possible D gene (5 bases). The length of the CDR3 is 17 residues. V lost 4 bases and J lost 4, with 20 bases in between. In germline, CDR1 is MGHRA, CDR2 YSYEKL.

This chain links TRBV6-5 with TRBJ1-1; maybe TRBD1 (6 bases). With 2 bases removed from V and 6 bases from J, the gap between germline ends came to 10 bases. Germline CDR1 and CDR2: MNHEY and SVGAGI. This CDR3 contains 13 residues. In DNA form, the CDR3 reads TGTGCCAGCAGTTACGGGGCAGGGGCTGAAGCTTTCTTT. As protein: CASSYGAGAEAFF.

This chain links TRBV6-5 with TRBJ2-5; the match to TRBD1 covers 8 bases. This CDR3 spans 15 amino acids. The germline gives CDR1 MNHEY, CDR2 SVGAGI. V dropped 8 bases and J dropped 4; count of bases not matched to a gene: 12. DNA of the CDR3: TGTGCCAGCCCCACCCCACCCACAGGGGGAGAGACCCAGTACTTC. This gives the protein CASPTPPTGGETQYF.

The rearrangement uses TRBV11-2 and TRBJ2-7; 8 bases map to TRBD1. With V trimmed by 5 bases and J by 13 bases, 13 bases remained unmatched. The CDR3 covers 13 residues. The V gene's germline CDR1 is SGHAT and CDR2 FQNNGV. CDR3 loop: CASSQRPARGQYF. As DNA, the CDR3 is TGTGCCAGCAGCCAGAGGCCCGCCAGGGGGCAATACTTC.

The chain links TRBV18 to TRBJ2-1, with TRBD2 identical over 8 bases. Losses at the gene ends were 6 bases for V and 14 bases for J; bases not matched to a gene: 9. The CDR3 length is 12 residues. The V gene's germline CDR1 is KGHSH and CDR2 LQKENI. CDR3 in amino acids: CASSRGGEEEFF. The CDR3 bases are TGTGCCAGCTCTCGGGGGGGGGAAGAGGAGTTCTTC.